In its sample, the clone carrying this T cell receptor (beta chain) was seen once. This sample was included in a study of T cell changes during pregnancy in multiple sclerosis. The assay was immunoSEQ multiplex PCR, and TCRdb's table has in-frame clones only and misses some. The table records around 33,000 clones, 90% of them present only once. The CDR3 contains 13 residues. CDR1 and CDR2 (germline): SGHNT, YYREEE (reference sequence). Germline trimming cut 4 bases from V and 8 bases from J; bases unmatched to any gene: 7. The chain uses TRBV5-4 and TRBJ1-2; 8 bases align to TRBD1. This sequence originates from a female donor in good health, enrolled as a control in a pregnancy study. Here the sequenced sample was CD4+ T cells from peripheral blood mononuclear cells, taken in the third trimester of pregnancy. CDR3 sequence reads: CASSRTGSPGYTF. The DNA for the CDR3 is TGTGCCAGCAGCCGGACAGGGTCCCCAGGCTACACCTTC.